This TCR beta chain was sequenced for a study of esophageal squamous cell carcinoma under preoperative chemotherapy. The CDR3 is 15 residues long. In germline, CDR1 is MNHNS, CDR2 SASEGT. This sample's time point: before preoperative PTX-NDP chemotherapy. TCRdb passed the PCR reads through MiXCR, listing each CDR3 protein once. The table shows around 14,000 distinct CDR3 sequences, with 60% occurring only once. The specimen was obtained from a patient given preoperative chemotherapy. The sequence was obtained from a human donor with esophageal squamous cell carcinoma. The donor label of this sample is uncertain. The V call is TRBV6-1, the J call TRBJ2-4; 8 bases are shared with TRBD2. The J call may be mistaken, given a closer DNA end match to TRBJ2-5. CDR3 DNA sequence: TGTGCCAGTCTAAAAGGGGCGGGGGGCGAGGAGACCCAGTACTTC. It codes for CASLKGAGGEETQYF.